The rows below give T cell receptor beta chains drawn from one sample of a study of quantifying T cell responses using KT2 cells. TCRdb passed the UMI-ligation and nested PCR reads through MiXCR, listing each CDR3 protein once. The sample has 50,000 to 70,000 distinct CDR3 sequences; more than 9% are singletons. The sample was PBMCs spiked with cells of the T cell clone KT2. The source of these receptors is a human donor. Both conserved end residues are part of each CDR3. D genes are given only for firm matches. Not every row has a clone size; where given, it reads once, few, many or a size class.

V gene	D gene	clone size	J gene	CDR3 protein	CDR3 DNA
TRBV20-1	.	many	TRBJ1-2	CSAHPGHKIYGYTF	TGCAGTGCTCACCCGGGACACAAGATCTATGGCTACACCTTC
TRBV29-1	.	many	TRBJ2-5	CSLRAAGETQYF	TGCAGCCTACGGGCCGCGGGGGAGACCCAGTACTTC
TRBV9	.	.	TRBJ2-7	CASSVHRASYEQYF	TGTGCCAGCAGCGTGCATAGGGCTTCCTACGAGCAGTACTTC
TRBV5-1	.	.	TRBJ1-5	CASSLGGRQPQHF	TGCGCCAGCAGCTTGGGGGGGAGACAGCCCCAGCATTTT
TRBV27	TRBD2	.	TRBJ2-2	CASYWTSGHNTGELFF	TGTGCCAGCTACTGGACTAGCGGACATAACACCGGGGAGCTGTTTTTT
TRBV7-2	TRBD2	few	TRBJ2-7	CASTRMLAGGYEQYF	TGTGCCAGCACCCGGATGTTAGCGGGGGGATACGAGCAGTACTTC
TRBV20-1	.	few	TRBJ2-5	CSALPPRGTQETQYF	TGCAGTGCCCTACCCCCGAGAGGGACACAAGAGACCCAGTACTTC
TRBV7-2	.	many	TRBJ1-2	CASSWGRLNYGYTF	TGTGCCAGCAGCTGGGGACGCCTGAACTATGGCTACACCTTC
TRBV20-1	TRBD2	many	TRBJ2-7	CSARDWPSGIYEQYF	TGCAGTGCTAGGGACTGGCCTAGCGGGATCTACGAGCAGTACTTC
TRBV3-1	.	many	TRBJ1-4	CASSPDSGKKLFF	TGTGCCAGCAGTCCGGACAGCGGAAAAAAACTGTTTTTT
TRBV11-2	.	few	TRBJ2-7	CASSALTGLGSYEQYF	TGTGCCAGCAGCGCCCTAACAGGTTTGGGGTCCTACGAGCAGTACTTC
TRBV4-3	.	.	TRBJ2-7	CASSSRWAHGYEQYF	TGCGCCAGCAGCTCTCGGTGGGCCCACGGATACGAGCAGTACTTC
TRBV10-1	.	many	TRBJ1-1	CASSENGGTEAFF	TGCGCCAGCAGTGAGAATGGGGGCACTGAAGCTTTCTTT
TRBV4-1	TRBD1	.	TRBJ2-7	CASSQGDRAYEQYF	TGCGCCAGCAGCCAAGGGGACAGAGCCTACGAGCAGTACTTC
TRBV19	.	many	TRBJ1-6	CASSASGHREGSPLHF	TGTGCCAGTAGTGCCTCCGGACACAGGGAAGGTTCACCCCTCCACTTT
TRBV7-7	TRBD2	few	TRBJ2-5	CASGSGETQYF	TGTGCTAGCGGGAGCGGAGAGACCCAGTACTTC
TRBV2	.	many	TRBJ1-1	CASSADRNTEAFF	TGTGCCAGCAGCGCCGACAGGAACACTGAAGCTTTCTTT
TRBV6-6	.	few	TRBJ1-6	CASSYSQGAYNSPLHF	TGTGCCAGCAGTTACTCGCAGGGTGCCTATAATTCACCCCTCCACTTT
TRBV6-6	.	few	TRBJ2-3	CASDEMGRTPDTQYF	TGTGCCAGTGATGAGATGGGCAGGACCCCAGATACGCAGTATTTT
TRBV27	.	few	TRBJ2-3	CASKWGGTDTQYF	TGTGCCAGCAAATGGGGGGGCACAGATACGCAGTATTTT
TRBV6-2/TRBV6-3	TRBD1	few	TRBJ2-7	CASSYPRGSYLEQYF	TGTGCCAGCAGTTACCCCAGGGGGTCCTACCTCGAGCAGTACTTC
TRBV6-4	.	few	TRBJ2-3	CASSDGAASTDTQYF	TGTGCCAGCAGTGACGGGGCAGCTAGCACAGATACGCAGTATTTT
TRBV7-8	.	few	TRBJ2-5	CASSLVRGWETQYF	TGTGCCAGCAGCTTAGTTCGGGGATGGGAGACCCAGTACTTC
TRBV6-2/TRBV6-3	.	few	TRBJ1-1	CASSYPNTYTEAFF	TGTGCCAGCAGTTACCCCAACACTTACACTGAAGCTTTCTTT
TRBV15	.	.	TRBJ2-3	CATSRARGTPGPDTQYF	TGTGCCACCAGCAGAGCTCGAGGGACTCCTGGCCCTGATACGCAGTATTTT
TRBV3-1	TRBD2	few	TRBJ2-1	CASSIRGGVFYNEQFF	TGTGCCAGCAGCATCCGGGGGGGGGTATTCTACAATGAGCAGTTCTTC
TRBV9	TRBD2	few	TRBJ2-5	CASSVGTSGEETQYF	TGTGCCAGCAGCGTCGGGACTAGCGGGGAAGAGACCCAGTACTTC
TRBV7-2	.	.	TRBJ2-5	CASSFGYTQETQYF	TGTGCCAGCAGCTTTGGGTATACCCAAGAGACCCAGTACTTC
TRBV6-5	TRBD2	many	TRBJ2-3	CASSYASGGATDTQYF	TGTGCCAGCAGTTACGCTAGCGGGGGGGCCACAGATACGCAGTATTTT
TRBV5-1	.	.	TRBJ1-3	CASSAQGPESSGNTIYF	TGCGCCAGCAGCGCACAGGGACCCGAGAGCTCTGGAAACACCATATATTTT
TRBV6-5	.	.	TRBJ1-4	CASSPTNEKLFF	TGTGCCAGCAGCCCAACTAATGAAAAACTGTTTTTT
TRBV12-3/TRBV12-4	TRBD2	few	TRBJ2-7	CASTPSGRQYEQYF	TGTGCCAGCACCCCGAGCGGGAGGCAGTACGAGCAGTACTTC
TRBV20-1	.	.	TRBJ2-3	CSARDLAAWGDTQYF	TGCAGTGCTAGAGATTTGGCGGCCTGGGGGGATACGCAGTATTTT
TRBV20-1	.	.	TRBJ1-1	CSASGRGDTEAFF	TGCAGTGCTAGCGGCAGGGGAGACACTGAAGCTTTCTTT
TRBV6-6	.	.	TRBJ1-1	CAGRGLRNTEAFF	TGTGCCGGACGCGGACTGCGGAACACTGAAGCTTTCTTT
TRBV15	.	.	TRBJ1-6	CATAGDYNSPLHF	TGTGCCACCGCAGGAGATTATAATTCACCCCTCCACTTT
TRBV29-1	.	many	TRBJ2-7	CSVGDEEQYF	TGCAGCGTTGGGGATGAAGAGCAGTACTTC
TRBV13	.	.	TRBJ2-5	CASIALGKQETQYF	TGTGCCAGCATAGCTCTAGGGAAACAAGAGACCCAGTACTTC
TRBV5-1	TRBD1	few	TRBJ2-7	CASSFGTGYEQYF	TGCGCCAGCAGCTTCGGGACAGGTTACGAGCAGTACTTC
TRBV14	.	few	TRBJ1-1	CASSRLWGAEAFF	TGTGCCAGCAGCCGGCTCTGGGGCGCTGAAGCTTTCTTT
TRBV12-3/TRBV12-4	TRBD2	few	TRBJ2-1	CASTPPGAGFKNEQFF	TGTGCCAGCACCCCGCCGGGAGCGGGGTTTAAAAATGAGCAGTTCTTC
TRBV20-1	TRBD1	many	TRBJ1-5	CSAGTPGQGYQPQHF	TGCAGTGCTGGCACACCGGGACAGGGGTATCAGCCCCAGCATTTT